This TCR beta chain was identified during a study of shared clonotypes between healthy human individuals. Study as a whole: A donor's plate count was three for CD4 naive and three for CD4 memory; CD8 naive had two and CD8 memory one.

In replicate PCRs of sorted subsets, approximately 210 ng DNA, approximately 30,000 T cell genomes, was used. The table came from immunoSEQ multiplex PCR; TCRdb's copy has only in-frame clones and leaves some out. The repertoire includes a few million clones, 93% of them detected once, and 0.3% to 0.4% sits in the top ten. Per the germline V gene, CDR1 is KGHSH and CDR2 is LQKENI. The CDR3 consists of 16 residues. V dropped 3 bases and J dropped 0; count of bases not matched to a gene: 5. The chain is built from TRBV18 and TRBJ1-5, with TRBD1 matching over 7 bases. The sequenced sample consisted of naive CD4+ T cells from PBMCs. Regarding subset: CD45RA+ positively selected. The sequence was collected from a man aged 18 to 35 in good health. Some clones in this sample may be carry-over from other donors' samples. The CDR3 sequence: CASSPGEGASNQPQHF. CDR3 coding DNA: TGTGCCAGCTCACCCGGTGAGGGGGCTAGCAATCAGCCCCAGCATTTT.